Many counts were recorded for the clone carrying this T cell receptor (beta chain). The target antigen is unknown. This record comes from a study of T cells in Graves' hyperthyroidism and ophthalmopathy. Study-wide results and caveats: Patients with ophthalmopathy were separated from those with stable hyperthyroidism by a 13 V-J model. Blood samples included most of the expanded thyroid clonotypes exceeding 0.001. Model predictions of ophthalmopathy came a median approximately 6.8 months before onset.

Patients aged 18 to 65 had newly diagnosed hyperthyroidism that had lasted under 2 months. From germline, CDR1 is SGHRS and CDR2 YFSETQ. The CDR3 loop spans 16 amino acids. Deletions cut 1 base from V and 1 base from J, with 13 bases between. RNA transcripts yielded amplified TCR beta CDR3 regions. HTBI primers were the set used in a first-round RT-PCR of the TCR CDR3. TCRdb re-called the multiplex PCR reads through MiXCR, storing one row per CDR3 protein. This table holds under 700,000 distinct CDR3 sequences, approximately 15% found once. V gene TRBV5-1 combines with J gene TRBJ2-3; D remains unclear. The origin of this receptor is a woman younger than 30 with Graves' hyperthyroidism. Specimen: blood. The CDR3 is CASSLITAPRTDTQYF. Here the CDR3 DNA reads TGCGCCAGCAGCTTGATAACGGCACCCCGCACAGATACGCAGTATTTT.